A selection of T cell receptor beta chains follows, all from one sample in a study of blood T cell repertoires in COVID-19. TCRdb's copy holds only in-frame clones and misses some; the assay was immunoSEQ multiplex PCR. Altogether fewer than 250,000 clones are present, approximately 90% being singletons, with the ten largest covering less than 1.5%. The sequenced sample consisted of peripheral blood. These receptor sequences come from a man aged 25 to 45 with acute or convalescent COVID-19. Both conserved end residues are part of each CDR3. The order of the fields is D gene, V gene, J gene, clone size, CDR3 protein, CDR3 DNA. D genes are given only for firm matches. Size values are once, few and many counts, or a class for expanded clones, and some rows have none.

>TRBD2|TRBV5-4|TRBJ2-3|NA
CASSPRAGGYTDTQYF
TGTGCCAGCAGCCCTAGAGCGGGAGGGTATACAGATACGCAGTATTTT
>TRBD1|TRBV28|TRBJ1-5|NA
CASSGTGSGNQPQHF
TGTGCCAGCAGTGGGACAGGGTCGGGCAATCAGCCCCAGCATTTT
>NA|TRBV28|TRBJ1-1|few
CATILPRVAFF
TGTGCCACTATTCTCCCCCGTGTAGCTTTCTTT
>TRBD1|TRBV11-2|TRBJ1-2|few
CASSLLRDRGYYGYTF
TGTGCCAGCAGCTTGCTCCGGGACAGGGGCTACTATGGCTACACCTTC
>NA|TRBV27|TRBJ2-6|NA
CASSPIYLSQTGANVLTF
TGTGCCAGCAGTCCGATTTACCTCTCCCAGACTGGGGCCAACGTCCTGACTTTC
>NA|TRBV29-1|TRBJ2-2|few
CSVEDGRSTGELFF
TGCAGCGTTGAAGATGGCCGGAGCACCGGGGAGCTGTTTTTT
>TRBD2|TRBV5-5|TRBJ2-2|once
CASSLVGLAVIGELFF
TGTGCCAGCAGCTTGGTGGGACTAGCGGTTATCGGGGAGCTGTTTTTT
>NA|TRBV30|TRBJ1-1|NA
CAWSETGFTEAFF
TGTGCCTGGAGTGAAACAGGGTTCACTGAAGCTTTCTTT
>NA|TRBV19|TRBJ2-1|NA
CASSPQAYNEQFF
TGTGCCAGTAGTCCCCAAGCTTACAATGAGCAGTTCTTC
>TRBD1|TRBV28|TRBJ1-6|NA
CASSWPTGGGNSPLHF
TGTGCCAGCAGTTGGCCGACAGGGGGCGGTAATTCACCCCTCCACTTT
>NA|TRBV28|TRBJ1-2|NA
CASSYDQVVYGYTF
TGTGCCAGCAGTTACGACCAGGTGGTCTATGGCTACACCTTC
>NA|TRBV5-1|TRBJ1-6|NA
CASSQDGQGRSPLHF
TGCGCCAGCAGCCAAGACGGGCAGGGCAGGTCACCCCTCCACTTT
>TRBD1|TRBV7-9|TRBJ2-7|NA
CASSQTGVKYEQYF
TGTGCCAGCAGCCAGACAGGGGTCAAGTACGAGCAGTACTTC
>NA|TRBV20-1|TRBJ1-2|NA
CSASRDDGYTF
TGCAGTGCTAGCAGGGATGATGGCTACACCTTC
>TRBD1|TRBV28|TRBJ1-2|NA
CASSLGTGAYGYTF
TGTGCCAGCAGTTTAGGCACAGGGGCCTATGGCTACACCTTC
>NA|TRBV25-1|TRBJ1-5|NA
CASSESGSGNQPQHF
TGTGCCAGCAGTGAAAGTGGAAGCGGCAATCAGCCCCAGCATTTT
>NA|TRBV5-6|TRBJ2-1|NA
CASSVRTSSYNEQFF
TGTGCCAGCAGTGTTCGCACTAGCTCCTACAATGAGCAGTTCTTC
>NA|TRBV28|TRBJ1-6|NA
CASAFGGAVSPLHF
TGTGCCAGCGCCTTCGGGGGGGCCGTTTCACCCCTCCACTTT
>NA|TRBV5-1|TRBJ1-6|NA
CASSLDYSSYNSPLHF
TGCGCCAGCAGCTTGGATTACAGCTCCTATAATTCACCCCTCCACTTT
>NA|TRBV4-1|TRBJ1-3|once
CASSQEPGRTVSSGNTIYF
TGCGCCAGCAGCCAAGAACCGGGAAGGACAGTCTCCTCTGGAAACACCATATATTTT
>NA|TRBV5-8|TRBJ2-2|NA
CASSLVILASRELFF
TGTGCCAGCAGCTTGGTGATACTAGCAAGTCGGGAGCTGTTTTTT
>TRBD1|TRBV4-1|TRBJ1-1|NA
CASSQDIGTGRTEAFF
TGCGCCAGCAGCCAAGATATCGGGACAGGGAGGACTGAAGCTTTCTTT
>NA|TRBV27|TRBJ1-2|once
CASTDRGVHGYTF
TGTGCCAGCACCGACCGGGGGGTCCATGGCTACACCTTC
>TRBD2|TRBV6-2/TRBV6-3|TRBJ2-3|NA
CASSWTSGVTADTQYF
TGTGCCAGCAGTTGGACTAGCGGGGTAACCGCAGATACGCAGTATTTT
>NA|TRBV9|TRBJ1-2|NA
CASSVVSGDGYTF
TGTGCCAGCAGCGTAGTGTCAGGGGATGGCTACACCTTC
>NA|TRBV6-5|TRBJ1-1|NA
CASRVGWEAEAFF
TGTGCCAGCAGGGTAGGGTGGGAGGCTGAAGCTTTCTTT
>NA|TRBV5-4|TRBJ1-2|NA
CASSQPGSYGYTF
TGTGCCAGCAGCCAGCCGGGTTCCTATGGCTACACCTTC
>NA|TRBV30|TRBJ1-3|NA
CAWALPSGNTIYF
TGTGCCTGGGCCCTCCCCTCTGGAAACACCATATATTTT
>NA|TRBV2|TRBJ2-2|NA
CASNEGGGPGELFF
TGTGCCAGCAACGAGGGAGGAGGTCCCGGGGAGCTGTTTTTT
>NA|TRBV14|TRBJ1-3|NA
CASSYNSGNTIYF
TGTGCCAGCAGCTACAACTCTGGAAACACCATATATTTT
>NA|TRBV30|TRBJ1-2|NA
CAWSVGQGNRYTF
TGTGCCTGGAGTGTAGGTCAGGGAAACCGCTACACCTTC
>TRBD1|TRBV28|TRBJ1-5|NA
CASSPTGGGNQPQHF
TGTGCCAGCAGCCCGACAGGGGGCGGGAATCAGCCCCAGCATTTT
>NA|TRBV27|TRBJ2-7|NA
CASSSGMPGARSYEQYF
TGTGCCAGCAGTTCGGGTATGCCTGGGGCGCGCTCCTACGAGCAGTACTTC
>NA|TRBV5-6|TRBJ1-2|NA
CASSLYPITGPDGYTF
TGTGCCAGCAGCTTGTACCCTATTACAGGTCCTGATGGCTACACCTTC
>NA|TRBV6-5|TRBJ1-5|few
CASKQGGNQPQHF
TGTGCCAGCAAGCAGGGTGGCAATCAGCCCCAGCATTTT
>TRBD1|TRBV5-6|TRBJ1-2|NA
CASSLAGTGGAYNRYTF
TGTGCCAGCAGCTTGGCCGGGACAGGGGGCGCTTACAACCGCTACACCTTC
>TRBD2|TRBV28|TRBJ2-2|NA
CASATSGREDTGELFF
TGTGCCAGCGCGACTAGCGGGAGGGAGGACACCGGGGAGCTGTTTTTT
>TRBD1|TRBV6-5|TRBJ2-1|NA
CASRLTGSDYNEQFF
TGTGCCAGCAGATTGACAGGGTCAGATTACAATGAGCAGTTCTTC
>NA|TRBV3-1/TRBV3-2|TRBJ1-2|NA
CASSRELYGYTF
TGTGCCAGCAGCCGAGAACTATATGGCTACACCTTC
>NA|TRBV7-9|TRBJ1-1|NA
CASSSIPQGGTEAFF
TGTGCCAGCAGCTCAATACCCCAGGGAGGGACTGAAGCTTTCTTT
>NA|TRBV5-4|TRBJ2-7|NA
CASSFGGDSSYEQYF
TGTGCCAGCAGCTTTGGCGGAGACAGCTCCTACGAGCAGTACTTC
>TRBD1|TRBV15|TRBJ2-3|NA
CATSRLHRGQARTDTQYF
TGTGCCACCAGCAGACTTCACCGAGGACAGGCGCGCACAGATACGCAGTATTTT
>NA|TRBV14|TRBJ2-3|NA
CASSLRQMTFDTQYF
TGTGCCAGCAGCCTTCGACAGATGACTTTTGATACGCAGTATTTT
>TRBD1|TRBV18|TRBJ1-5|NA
CASSPAGGYNQPQHF
TGTGCCAGCTCACCCGCAGGGGGCTACAATCAGCCCCAGCATTTT
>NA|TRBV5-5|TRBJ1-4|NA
CASRGSPGGNEKLFF
TGTGCCAGCAGGGGTAGCCCCGGGGGTAATGAAAAACTGTTTTTT
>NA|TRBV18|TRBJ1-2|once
CASSPDTGGIGYTF
TGTGCCAGCTCACCCGATACCGGGGGGATAGGCTACACCTTC
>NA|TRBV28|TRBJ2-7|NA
CASSRGRVYEQYF
TGTGCCAGCAGCCGAGGCAGGGTTTACGAGCAGTACTTC
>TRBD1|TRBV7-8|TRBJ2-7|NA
CASNGQGPSYEQYF
TGTGCCAGCAACGGACAGGGGCCTTCCTACGAGCAGTACTTC
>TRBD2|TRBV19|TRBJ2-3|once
CASSKGYGGSSVDTQYF
TGTGCCAGTAGTAAAGGATATGGCGGGAGTTCGGTAGATACGCAGTATTTT
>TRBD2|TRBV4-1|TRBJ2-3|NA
CASSQTSGGAGLGDTQYF
TGCGCCAGCAGCCAAACTAGCGGGGGGGCAGGATTAGGAGATACGCAGTATTTT
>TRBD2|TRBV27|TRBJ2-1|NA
CASSFIAGGYNEQFF
TGTGCCAGCAGTTTTATAGCGGGAGGTTACAATGAGCAGTTCTTC
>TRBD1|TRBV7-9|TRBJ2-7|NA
CASSRYSGTGGGEQYF
TGTGCCAGCAGCCGTTACTCCGGGACAGGGGGCGGCGAGCAGTACTTC
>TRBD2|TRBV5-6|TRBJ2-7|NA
CASSQWTSGRDFYEQYF
TGTGCCAGCAGCCAATGGACTAGCGGGAGGGATTTTTACGAGCAGTACTTC
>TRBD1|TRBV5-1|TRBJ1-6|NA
CASSLEGQAPRSPLHF
TGCGCCAGCAGCTTGGAGGGACAGGCCCCTCGGTCACCCCTCCACTTT
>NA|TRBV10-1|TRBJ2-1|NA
CASSESGVNEQFF
TGCGCCAGCAGTGAGTCTGGAGTTAATGAGCAGTTCTTC
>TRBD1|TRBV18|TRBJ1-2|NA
CASSPGRDRVGGYTF
TGTGCCAGCTCACCCGGCCGGGACAGGGTAGGCGGCTACACCTTC
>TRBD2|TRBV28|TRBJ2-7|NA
CASRLPLAGVYEQYF
TGTGCCAGCAGATTACCGCTAGCGGGAGTCTACGAGCAGTACTTC
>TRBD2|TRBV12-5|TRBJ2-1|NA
CASALTSGGHNEQFF
TGTGCTAGTGCCTTGACTAGCGGGGGGCACAATGAGCAGTTCTTC